A selection of T cell receptor beta chains follows, all from one sample in a study of shared clonotypes between healthy human individuals. Repertoires were generated with immunoSEQ multiplex PCR, while TCRdb's copy carries only in-frame clones and drops some. The repertoire has over 400,000 clones, approximately 94% of them found once; the top ten carry about 0.067%. Sequencing was done on a sample of naive CD4+ T cells sorted from blood. The receptor set was obtained from a woman aged 25 to 39 in good health. CDR3s include the opening cysteine and the closing phenylalanine or tryptophan. A D gene is named only where the DNA matches it firmly. Size tells how often a clone was seen (once, few, many) or the class of an expanded clone, and some rows leave it out.

D gene	V gene	clone size	J gene	CDR3 length	CDR3 protein	CDR3 DNA
-	TRBV9	-	TRBJ2-1	14	CASSVGSDHNEQFF	TGTGCCAGCAGCGTAGGATCAGATCACAATGAGCAGTTCTTC
-	TRBV6-1	-	TRBJ2-1	15	CASSERGWGNNEQFF	TGTGCCAGCAGTGAAAGGGGGTGGGGTAACAATGAGCAGTTCTTC
-	TRBV6-6	-	TRBJ1-5	14	CAGKDGYSNQPQHF	TGTGCCGGTAAGGACGGTTATAGCAATCAGCCCCAGCATTTT
-	TRBV9	-	TRBJ2-2	15	CASSVVDLDTGELFF	TGTGCCAGCAGCGTAGTCGATCTAGACACCGGGGAGCTGTTTTTT
-	TRBV19	-	TRBJ1-2	16	CASRPEGVRGGFGYTF	TGTGCCAGTAGACCTGAAGGTGTCAGGGGCGGATTCGGCTACACCTTC
-	TRBV6-1	-	TRBJ1-5	14	CASSEAYRGGPQHF	TGTGCCAGCAGTGAAGCGTACCGGGGAGGGCCCCAGCATTTT
-	TRBV7-2	-	TRBJ1-1	14	CASSLKGFNTEAFF	TGTGCCAGCAGCCTGAAGGGATTTAACACTGAAGCTTTCTTT
-	TRBV28	-	TRBJ1-6	14	CASSFSSYNSPLHF	TGTGCCAGCAGTTTCAGCTCCTATAATTCACCCCTCCACTTT
-	TRBV19	-	TRBJ2-5	16	CASSIASKGGQETQYF	TGTGCCAGTAGTATTGCGTCTAAAGGGGGCCAAGAGACCCAGTACTTC
-	TRBV5-1	-	TRBJ1-4	14	CASSLAGLSEKLFF	TGCGCCAGCAGCTTGGCAGGACTCTCGGAAAAACTGTTTTTT
-	TRBV9	-	TRBJ2-3	15	CACKFRIVNTDTQYF	TGTGCCTGCAAATTTAGGATAGTGAACACAGATACGCAGTATTTT
-	TRBV11-2	-	TRBJ2-7	14	CASSLSMGQYEQYF	TGTGCCAGCAGCCTATCTATGGGGCAATACGAGCAGTACTTC
TRBD1	TRBV28	-	TRBJ2-4	17	CASSDRQGAGFPNIQYF	TGTGCCAGCAGTGACAGACAGGGGGCAGGTTTCCCAAACATTCAGTACTTC
-	TRBV2	-	TRBJ2-3	16	CASSRISGSSTDTQYF	TGTGCCAGCAGTCGTATAAGCGGGTCCAGCACAGATACGCAGTATTTT
TRBD1	TRBV2	-	TRBJ2-7	13	CASCATGDHEQYF	TGTGCCAGCTGCGCAACAGGGGACCACGAGCAGTACTTC
-	TRBV19	-	TRBJ2-1	15	CASRGRPEWGNEQFF	TGTGCCAGTAGGGGCCGGCCCGAATGGGGCAATGAGCAGTTCTTC
TRBD1	TRBV11-2	-	TRBJ1-1	14	CASSPGTGYTEAFF	TGTGCCAGCAGCCCCGGGACAGGGTACACTGAAGCTTTCTTT
-	TRBV6-5	once	TRBJ2-7	15	CASSYSPGDAYEQYF	TGTGCCAGCAGTTACTCCCCTGGGGATGCTTACGAGCAGTACTTC
-	TRBV28	-	TRBJ1-6	14	CASRQDSQNSPLHF	TGTGCCAGCAGACAGGACAGTCAAAATTCACCCCTCCACTTT
TRBD1	TRBV4-2	-	TRBJ1-3	18	CASSQETGTGYPGNTIYF	TGTGCCAGCAGCCAGGAGACCGGGACAGGATACCCTGGAAACACCATATATTTT
-	TRBV28	-	TRBJ1-1	11	CASSLGTGAFF	TGTGCCAGCAGTCTCGGGACGGGAGCTTTCTTT
-	TRBV28	-	TRBJ1-1	13	CASSLNSETEAFF	TGTGCCAGCAGTTTAAACTCGGAAACTGAAGCTTTCTTT
TRBD2	TRBV27	-	TRBJ2-7	14	CASSSGLAGYEQYF	TGTGCCAGCAGTTCGGGACTAGCGGGGTACGAGCAGTACTTC
-	TRBV7-9	-	TRBJ2-3	15	CASSSVGGRRDTQYF	TGTGCCAGCAGCTCCGTTGGGGGGAGGAGAGATACGCAGTATTTT
-	TRBV28	-	TRBJ2-7	13	CASSLQGPYEQYF	TGTGCCAGCTCCTTGCAGGGGCCCTACGAGCAGTACTTC
TRBD1	TRBV19	-	TRBJ2-3	16	CASSKQGASSTDTQYF	TGTGCCAGTAGCAAACAGGGGGCAAGTAGCACAGATACGCAGTATTTT
TRBD1	TRBV6-6	once	TRBJ2-3	15	CASSSGQGATDTQYF	TGTGCCAGCAGTTCCGGACAGGGGGCCACAGATACGCAGTATTTT
-	TRBV5-8	-	TRBJ1-2	16	CASSTTGRGAGDGYTF	TGTGCCAGCAGCACCACCGGGCGAGGGGCGGGGGATGGCTACACCTTC
TRBD1	TRBV19	few	TRBJ1-2	15	CASRDAGQGDYGYTF	TGTGCCAGTAGGGATGCGGGACAGGGAGACTATGGCTACACCTTC
-	TRBV27	-	TRBJ2-6	15	CASSLSVTGANVLTF	TGTGCCAGCAGTCTCAGCGTCACTGGGGCCAACGTCCTGACTTTC
-	TRBV19	-	TRBJ1-5	15	CASSLGYYSNQPQHF	TGTGCCAGTAGTTTGGGTTACTATAGCAATCAGCCCCAGCATTTT
-	TRBV10-1	few	TRBJ2-5	13	CASSEAGVETQYF	TGCGCCAGCAGTGAGGCTGGGGTAGAGACCCAGTACTTC